One and the same sample provided the 14 T cell receptor beta chains below, sequenced in a study of CD8+ T cells in alopecia areata. The treatment: oral pan-JAK inhibitor, 5-10 mg twice daily. Extraction and reverse transcription of RNA yielded cDNA as the sequencing template. Sequencing used immunoSEQ multiplex PCR; TCRdb keeps in-frame clones, though not all of them. The table has 200,000 to 250,000 clones, approximately 72% seen once. Sequencing was performed on CD4+ T cells sorted from blood, taken at approximately week 42, from a patient treated with tofacitinib. Receptors were obtained from a human donor with alopecia areata.

The genes are TRBV29-1 and TRBJ2-1; possible D gene TRBD1, 5 bases. This CDR3 has 14 amino acids. Per the germline V gene, CDR1 is SQVTM and CDR2 is ANQGSEA. Trimming took 7 bases from V and 2 from J, leaving 15 bases between them. The CDR3 sequence is CSATENNPYNEQFF. CDR3 in DNA: TGCAGCGCGACAGAGAACAACCCCTACAATGAGCAGTTCTTC.

The chain joins TRBV9 to TRBJ2-5, with D possibly TRBD2 on 5 matching bases. This CDR3 comprises 17 residues. CDR1 is SGDLS and CDR2 is YYNGEE in the germline V gene. V gave up 0 bases and J gave up 3 bases, with 18 bases separating them. The CDR3 nucleotides are TGTGCCAGCAGCGTAGCTCCTCTCCGGGGTGGCGAAGAGACCCAGTACTTC. Translating gives CASSVAPLRGGEETQYF.

The CDR3 region is CATAPTSGGANEQFF. CDR3 sequence (DNA): TGTGCCACTGCTCCGACTAGCGGGGGGGCGAATGAGCAGTTCTTC. The J gene is TRBJ2-1, the V gene TRBV19, with 14 bases fitting TRBD2. The CDR3 has 15 amino acids. With 10 bases clipped from V and 7 bases from J, the junction kept 9 bases outside the gene matches. Germline V gives CDR1 LNHDA, CDR2 SQIVND (reference sequence). Drawing the rest from reference TRBV19 and TRBJ2-1, the complete variable domain is DGGITQSPKYLFRKEGQNVTLSCEQNLNHDAMYWYRQDPGQGLRLIYYSQIVNDFQKGDIAEGYSVSREKKESFPLTVTSAQKNPTAFYLCATAPTSGGANEQFFGPGTRLTVL.

In this sample, this clone turned up a few times. This rearrangement joins TRBV29-1 to TRBJ1-5, with D unclear. Between the trimmed V and J ends, which lost 4 bases and 5 bases, there was a span of 9 bases. The germline CDR1 and CDR2 sequences are SQVTM and ANQGSEA. The CDR3 is 12 residues long. This CDR3 reads CSVGAADQPQHF. The CDR3 nucleotides read TGCAGCGTTGGGGCGGCGGATCAGCCCCAGCATTTT.

Only a few counts were recorded for this clone. The chain uses TRBV10-3 and TRBJ2-7, with 9 bases fitting TRBD2. This CDR3 contains 15 residues. After removal of 0 bases from V and 6 bases from J, the junction contained 6 bases not matched to a gene. Germline lookup yields CDR1 ENHRY and CDR2 SYGVKD. CDR3 bases: TGTGCCATCAGTGAGTCGAGAGCGGGGGGTCTCGAGCAGTACTTC. As protein: CAISESRAGGLEQYF.

The J gene is TRBJ1-1, the V gene TRBV10-1; D gene unclear. The germline V and J ends were trimmed by 5 bases and 0 bases, with 7 bases remaining between them. The CDR3 has 13 residues. Germline loops: CDR1 WNHNN, CDR2 SYGVQD (reference sequence). The CDR3 sequence is CASSSTLNTEAFF. The CDR3 region has the DNA TGCGCCAGCAGTTCGACGTTGAACACTGAAGCTTTCTTT.

This chain connects TRBV30 to TRBJ1-3; D uncertain. The CDR3 runs to 13 residues. Deletions cut 3 bases from V and 2 bases from J, with 8 bases between. Germline CDR1 is GTSNPN and CDR2 is SVGIG (reference sequence). The chain's CDR3 is CAWSLAAGNTIYF. The CDR3 coding sequence is TGTGCCTGGAGCCTTGCGGCTGGAAACACCATATATTTT.

J is TRBJ2-6 and V is TRBV2; D may correspond to TRBD1 or TRBD2 (5 bases each). Deletions cut 6 bases from V and 0 bases from J, with 9 bases between. CDR3 length: 15 residues. Germline lookup yields CDR1 SNHLY and CDR2 FYNNEI. In DNA form, the CDR3 reads TGTGCCAGCAGCCCAGGGAGCTCTGGGGCCAACGTCCTGACTTTC. This gives the protein CASSPGSSGANVLTF.

V and J are TRBV7-3 and TRBJ2-1; 9 bases are shared with TRBD2. Unmatched junction bases numbered 7, after V lost 6 bases and J lost 10 bases. The CDR3 totals 13 residues. Germline assignment: CDR1 SGHTA and CDR2 FQGTGA. The CDR3 sequence is CASSPQTSGEQFF. The CDR3 nucleotides are TGTGCCAGCAGTCCTCAGACTAGCGGCGAGCAGTTCTTC.

The genes are TRBV2 and TRBJ2-6, with D possibly TRBD1 on 5 matching bases. This CDR3 region has 19 residues. Germline-derived CDR1 and CDR2 are SNHLY and FYNNEI. V was trimmed by 6 bases and J by 0 bases, leaving 21 bases between them. As DNA, the CDR3 is TGTGCCAGCAGGACGATAACAGGACCAGAGGTCTCTGGGGCCAACGTCCTGACTTTC. Translating it yields CASRTITGPEVSGANVLTF.

The V and J genes are TRBV7-8 and TRBJ1-5; D is uncertain. Germline V gives CDR1 SGHVS, CDR2 FQNEAQ. This CDR3 is built from 15 residues. V was cut by 5 bases and J by 9 bases, with 20 bases left in between. CDR3 loop: CASSPEDGPPRPQHF. CDR3 DNA sequence: TGTGCCAGCAGCCCCGAGGACGGGCCCCCTCGGCCCCAGCATTTT.

V is TRBV7-9 and J is TRBJ1-2, with 11 bases fitting TRBD1. The germline CDR1 and CDR2 sequences are SEHNR and FQNEAQ (reference sequence). The CDR3 loop spans 16 amino acids. V was clipped by 5 bases and J by 7 bases; unmatched bases: 12. DNA of the CDR3: TGTGCCAGCAGCACGGACAGGGGGCGGTCGTTTGGTGGCTACACCTTC. Its protein product is CASSTDRGRSFGGYTF.

The rearrangement uses TRBV19 and TRBJ1-2; unclear D gene. V lost 5 bases to trimming and J lost 0 bases, with 10 bases between them. CDR1 is LNHDA, CDR2 SQIVND, per germline (reference sequence). The CDR3 covers 14 residues. In nucleotides, the CDR3 is TGTGCCAGTAGTCCGGCAGACTCTAACTATGGCTACACCTTC. Encoded protein: CASSPADSNYGYTF.

This chain uses TRBV30 with TRBJ1-5, with D unresolved. V lost 1 base, J lost 3 bases, and 10 bases lay in between. CDR1 and CDR2 (germline): GTSNPN, SVGIG (reference sequence). The CDR3 spans 14 residues. The CDR3 DNA is TGTGCCTGGAGTGGAATGGGGTTCAATCAGCCCCAGCATTTT. Its protein is CAWSGMGFNQPQHF.